The 31 T cell receptor beta chains below come from one sample, sequenced in a study of T cell responses to AZD1222 COVID-19 vaccine. Only in-frame clones appear in the TCRdb table, and some are missing; sequencing was by immunoSEQ multiplex PCR. The table shows 150,000 or so clones, with 94% occurring only once. Sequences were derived from peripheral blood, sampled on day 0 of AZD1222 vaccination. These receptors originate from an adult in good health.

The chain is built from TRBV14 and TRBJ1-1, with D possibly TRBD1 on 5 matching bases. V was shortened by 3 bases and J by 0 bases, with 5 bases between the two germline ends. The germline gives CDR1 SGHDN, CDR2 FVKESK. CDR3 length: 13 amino acids. CDR3 sequence reads: CASSQDMNTEAFF. The DNA for the CDR3 is TGTGCCAGCAGCCAGGACATGAACACTGAAGCTTTCTTT.

This clone was seen once. DNA for the CDR3: TGTGCCAGCAGCTTAATACCCTACAATGAGCAGTTCTTC. Translation: CASSLIPYNEQFF. This chain connects TRBV7-3 to TRBJ2-1; D call uncertain. Between the trimmed V and J ends, which lost 1 base and 2 bases, there was a span of 3 bases. The CDR3 is 13 residues long. CDR1 SGHTA and CDR2 FQGTGA come from the germline V gene.

The chain combines TRBV28 with TRBJ1-2; TRBD1 might be the D (6 bases). There are 14 residues in the CDR3. The germline CDR1 and CDR2 sequences are MDHEN and SYDVKM. Trimming cost V 6 bases and J 4 bases, with 15 bases left between them. The CDR3 nucleotides read TGTGCCAGCAGCCTTGGCGTCAGGGGCTATGGCTACACCTTC. Protein sequence: CASSLGVRGYGYTF.

The chain links TRBV5-1 to TRBJ1-1, with TRBD1 matching over 7 bases. Unmatched junction bases numbered 8, after V lost 4 bases and J lost 2 bases. Per the germline V gene, CDR1 is SGHRS and CDR2 is YFSETQ. The CDR3 runs 15 residues. CDR3 loop: CASSLITGANTEAFF. DNA for the CDR3: TGCGCCAGCAGCCTCATCACAGGGGCTAACACTGAAGCTTTCTTT.

In this sample, this clone turned up a few times. The CDR3 region is CASSLASTSGEQYF. The CDR3 bases are TGCGCCAGCAGCTTGGCCTCGACTAGCGGCGAGCAGTACTTC. The V call is TRBV5-1, the J call TRBJ2-7; 9 positions match TRBD2. Unmatched junction bases numbered 4, after V lost 0 bases and J lost 6 bases. The CDR3 spans 14 residues. Germline V gene lookup returns CDR1 SGHRS and CDR2 YFSETQ.

The V gene is TRBV7-9, the J gene TRBJ2-1; maybe TRBD2 (6 bases). Trimming cost V 4 bases and J 7 bases, with 14 bases left between them. CDR3 size: 14 residues. Germline V lookup: CDR1 SEHNR, CDR2 FQNEAQ (reference sequence). This CDR3 is CASSSPGTGNEQFF. The CDR3 DNA reads as TGTGCCAGCAGCTCTCCTGGGACTGGTAATGAGCAGTTCTTC.

The chain joins TRBV7-3 to TRBJ2-1; no definite D call. CDR3 size: 12 residues. The V and J ends lost 2 bases and 7 bases respectively, with 6 bases between them. Germline CDR1 reads SGHTA; CDR2 reads FQGTGA. The CDR3 protein is CASSLFGNEQFF. The DNA for the CDR3 is TGTGCCAGCAGCTTATTTGGTAATGAGCAGTTCTTC. Combining the CDR3 with reference TRBV7-3 and TRBJ2-1 gives the whole variable domain GAGVSQTPSNKVTEKGKYVELRCDPISGHTALYWYRQSLGQGPEFLIYFQGTGAADDSGLPNDRFFAVRPEGSVSTLKIQRTERGDSAVYLCASSLFGNEQFFGPGTRLTVL.

The gene calls are TRBV4-1 and TRBJ2-3; D gene uncertain. From germline, CDR1 is MGHRA and CDR2 YSYEKL. V was cut by 1 base and J by 1 base, with 6 bases left in between. This CDR3 has 14 amino acids. CDR3 residues: CASSQGARTDTQYF. Here the CDR3 DNA reads TGCGCCAGCAGCCAAGGGGCACGCACAGATACGCAGTATTTT.

The rearrangement uses TRBV24-1 and TRBJ2-5, with TRBD2 matching over 12 bases. The germline CDR1 and CDR2 sequences are KGHDR and SFDVKD. J was trimmed by 4 bases and V by 2 bases; bases with no gene match: 4. The CDR3 sequence is 16 residues long. In DNA, the CDR3 is TGTGCCACCAGTGATTCTAGCGGGAGGGCCATAGAGACCCAGTACTTC. This sequence encodes CATSDSSGRAIETQYF.

This clone was seen just once. This chain links TRBV5-1 with TRBJ1-1; unclear D gene. Germline assignment: CDR1 SGHRS and CDR2 YFSETQ. This CDR3 contains 13 residues. Trimming took off 7 bases at V and 9 bases at J, with 19 bases between the two ends. CDR3: CASGSPGRKKAFF. CDR3 bases: TGCGCCAGCGGCTCCCCGGGGAGAAAAAAAGCTTTCTTT.

The genes are TRBV4-2 and TRBJ2-7; D is unresolved. The CDR3 consists of 14 residues. From germline, CDR1 is LGHNA and CDR2 YNFKEQ. Trimming cost V 0 bases and J 0 bases, with 6 bases left between them. The CDR3 region is CASSQDPGSYEQYF. CDR3 in DNA: TGTGCCAGCAGCCAAGACCCGGGCTCCTACGAGCAGTACTTC.

V and J are TRBV9 and TRBJ1-4; D is unclear. V was pared by 4 bases and J by 4 bases, with 8 bases between. Looked up from germline, CDR1 is SGDLS and CDR2 is YYNGEE. The CDR3 spans 13 residues. In DNA, the CDR3 is TGTGCCAGCAGCCCCCAGAATAATGAAAAACTGTTTTTT. Its protein product is CASSPQNNEKLFF.

The rearrangement links TRBV6-5 to TRBJ2-7; no firm D call. Germline-derived CDR1 and CDR2 are MNHEY and SVGAGI. The CDR3 covers 12 residues. Trimming stripped 6 bases from V and 5 bases from J, with 11 bases between. As DNA, the CDR3 is TGTGCCAGCAGGGCCGGCGCCCACGAGCAGTACTTC. Translation gives CASRAGAHEQYF.

The V and J genes are TRBV18 and TRBJ1-2, with no clear D. V lost 3 bases and J lost 1, with 18 bases in between. The V gene's germline CDR1 is KGHSH and CDR2 LQKENI. The length of the CDR3 is 17 residues. CDR3 in amino acids: CASSPSVSEWVNYGYTF. CDR3 sequence (DNA): TGTGCCAGCTCACCGTCCGTTTCCGAATGGGTTAACTATGGCTACACCTTC.

The V and J genes are TRBV10-3 and TRBJ2-7; the match to TRBD2 covers 9 bases. CDR1 is ENHRY and CDR2 is SYGVKD in the germline V gene. Unmatched junction bases numbered 14, after V lost 3 bases and J lost 2 bases. The CDR3 is made up of 18 amino acids. The CDR3 nucleotides are TGTGCCATCAGTGACCCCGGGACCATAGCGGGAGCCACCTACGAGCAGTACTTC. Protein product: CAISDPGTIAGATYEQYF.

The chain has TRBV12-3 or TRBV12-4 and TRBJ1-5; D is unclear. With 7 bases removed from V and 8 bases from J, the gap between germline ends came to 12 bases. This CDR3 spans 12 amino acids. CDR3 protein: CASNTPPKPQHF. DNA for the CDR3: TGTGCCAGCAATACCCCCCCTAAGCCCCAGCATTTT.

This rearrangement joins TRBV27 to TRBJ1-5, with TRBD1 as a possible D gene (5 bases). This CDR3 comprises 19 residues. From germline, CDR1 is MNHEY and CDR2 SMNVEV (reference sequence). V lost 5 bases to trimming and J lost 0 bases, with 23 bases between them. In DNA form, the CDR3 reads TGTGCCAGCAGTACCCTTCCGAGGGGCGGAATTTATAGCAATCAGCCCCAGCATTTT. Translated: CASSTLPRGGIYSNQPQHF.

The rearrangement links TRBV29-1 to TRBJ2-5; TRBD1 matches at 8 bases. Germline values: CDR1 SQVTM, CDR2 ANQGSEA. The CDR3 extends over 17 amino acids. V lost 0 bases and J lost 5; bases outside the gene matches: 14. DNA of the CDR3: TGCAGCGTTGAAGATCTTCACGACAGGGGAAGAGGCGAGACCCAGTACTTC. It is translated as CSVEDLHDRGRGETQYF. The full variable domain, rest sourced from reference TRBV29-1 and TRBJ2-5, is SAVISQKPSRDICQRGTSLTIQCQVDSQVTMMFWYRQQPGQSLTLIATANQGSEATYESGFVIDKFPISRPNLTFSTLTVSNMSPEDSSIYLCSVEDLHDRGRGETQYFGPGTRLLVL.

This rearrangement joins TRBV11-2 to TRBJ2-5; TRBD2 agrees at 7 bases. This CDR3 contains 15 residues. Per germline, CDR1 SGHAT and CDR2 FQNNGV. Germline trimming cut 5 bases from V and 1 base from J; bases unmatched to any gene: 7. The CDR3 sequence is CASSRILARQETQYF. The CDR3, as DNA: TGTGCCAGCAGCCGAATACTAGCGCGCCAAGAGACCCAGTACTTC.

The chain couples TRBV27 to TRBJ1-2; 7 bases line up with TRBD1. Germline V CDR1 and CDR2: MNHEY, SMNVEV (reference sequence). The junction had 7 bases not matched to a gene; V was cut back by 10 bases and J by 2 bases. The CDR3 has 13 amino acids. The CDR3: CATRDSLNYGYTF. The CDR3 coding sequence is TGTGCCACCAGGGACAGCCTAAACTATGGCTACACCTTC.

The J gene is TRBJ1-2, the V gene TRBV28; 8 bases line up with TRBD1. The CDR3 has 15 amino acids. CDR1 is MDHEN and CDR2 is SYDVKM in the germline V gene. Trimming at V came to 5 bases and at J to 7 bases, leaving 12 bases not matched to a gene. The CDR3 DNA is TGTGCCAGCAGTCTCCCGGGACAGGCCAGGGGTGGCTACACCTTC. Its protein product is CASSLPGQARGGYTF.

The gene calls are TRBV5-1 and TRBJ2-1; 9 bases are shared with TRBD2. The V gene end was trimmed by 1 base and the J gene end by 5 bases; junction bases not matched to a gene: 1. Per the germline V gene, CDR1 is SGHRS and CDR2 is YFSETQ. The CDR3 runs to 14 residues. The CDR3 region is CASSLSSGDNEQFF. Written as DNA, the CDR3 is TGCGCCAGCAGCTTGTCTAGCGGGGACAATGAGCAGTTCTTC.

A few counts support this clone. The chain recombines TRBV4-1 with TRBJ2-5; TRBD2 matches 9 bases. Germline V lookup: CDR1 MGHRA, CDR2 YSYEKL. The CDR3 has 21 residues. Losses at the gene ends were 1 base for V and 3 bases for J; bases not matched to a gene: 21. CDR3 sequence reads: CASSQVGLAGLKGEKKETQYF. The CDR3 bases are TGCGCCAGCAGCCAAGTTGGGCTAGCGGGACTTAAGGGGGAAAAAAAAGAGACCCAGTACTTC.

This sequence joins TRBV7-9 and TRBJ2-5; tentatively, D is TRBD1 or TRBD2 (5 bases each). Germline V gene lookup returns CDR1 SEHNR and CDR2 FQNEAQ (reference sequence). There are 14 residues in the CDR3. Between the trimmed V and J ends, which lost 7 bases and 2 bases, there was a span of 14 bases. Here the CDR3 reads CASKSRGPQETQYF. The CDR3 region has the DNA TGTGCCAGCAAATCGAGGGGACCTCAAGAGACCCAGTACTTC.

V gene TRBV30 combines with J gene TRBJ1-5; D may be TRBD1 (5 bases). Germline V gene sequence: CDR1 GTSNPN, CDR2 SVGIG (reference sequence). This CDR3 is built from 15 residues. V gave up 0 bases and J gave up 2 bases, with 11 bases separating them. The CDR3 bases are TGTGCCTGGAGTGTATGGGGGGAGGGCAATCAGCCCCAGCATTTT. Amino acid sequence: CAWSVWGEGNQPQHF.

The chain joins TRBV27 to TRBJ1-2; D is unresolved. There are 13 residues in the CDR3. V was shortened by 0 bases and J by 2 bases, with 4 bases between the two germline ends. Germline CDR1 MNHEY, CDR2 SMNVEV (reference sequence). CDR3 in amino acids: CASSLSDNYGYTF. DNA for the CDR3: TGTGCCAGCAGTTTATCTGACAACTATGGCTACACCTTC.

V and J are TRBV7-3 and TRBJ2-1; the match to TRBD2 covers 14 bases. The CDR3 covers 16 residues. V shed 5 bases and J 3 bases; nucleotides not matched to a gene: 3. Germline CDR1 SGHTA, CDR2 FQGTGA. The CDR3 DNA sequence: TGTGCCAGCAGCCCGGGACTAGCGGGGGACTACAATGAGCAGTTCTTC. Translating it yields CASSPGLAGDYNEQFF. Full variable domain (remainder filled in from reference TRBV7-3 and TRBJ2-1): GAGVSQTPSNKVTEKGKYVELRCDPISGHTALYWYRQSLGQGPEFLIYFQGTGAADDSGLPNDRFFAVRPEGSVSTLKIQRTERGDSAVYLCASSPGLAGDYNEQFFGPGTRLTVL.

For the CDR3, the DNA is TGTGCCAGCAGTTTATGGGCCGAGGGGGGCACTGAAGCTTTCTTT. This encodes CASSLWAEGGTEAFF. V is TRBV28 and J is TRBJ1-1; a possible D gene is TRBD1 (6 bases). This CDR3 has 15 residues. V lost 0 bases to trimming and J lost 4 bases, with 12 bases between them. Germline loops: CDR1 MDHEN, CDR2 SYDVKM.

A single count supports this clone. The chain employs TRBV19 and TRBJ2-3; perhaps D is TRBD1 or TRBD2 (6 bases each). The V and J ends lost 4 bases and 5 bases respectively, with 10 bases between them. CDR3 length: 13 amino acids. CDR1 is LNHDA, CDR2 SQIVND, per germline (reference sequence). CDR3 loop: CASSNKGGDTQYF. The CDR3 DNA sequence: TGTGCCAGTAGTAATAAGGGGGGAGATACGCAGTATTTT.

The V and J genes are TRBV13 and TRBJ2-3; 8 bases fit TRBD1. CDR3 length: 14 residues. Germline CDR1 PRHDT, CDR2 FYEKMQ (reference sequence). After removal of 5 bases from V and 10 bases from J, the junction contained 11 bases not matched to a gene. CDR3 DNA: TGTGCCAGCAGCCAACCCAACTCAGGGGGCGCGCAGTATTTT. It codes for CASSQPNSGGAQYF. The full variable domain, rest sourced from reference TRBV13 and TRBJ2-3, is AAGVIQSPRHLIKEKRETATLKCYPIPRHDTVYWYQQGPGQDPQFLISFYEKMQSDKGSIPDRFSAQQFSDYHSELNMSSLELGDSALYFCASSQPNSGGAQYFGPGTRLTVL.

The rearrangement links TRBV6-6 to TRBJ1-1; no reliable D call. V was pared by 5 bases and J by 0 bases, with 19 bases between. The CDR3 contains 17 residues. The germline gives CDR1 MNHNY, CDR2 SVGAGI (reference sequence). The CDR3 nucleotides are TGTGCCAGCAGTCCCCGTGGGTCCCTCCCCTTGAACACTGAAGCTTTCTTT. It yields the protein CASSPRGSLPLNTEAFF.